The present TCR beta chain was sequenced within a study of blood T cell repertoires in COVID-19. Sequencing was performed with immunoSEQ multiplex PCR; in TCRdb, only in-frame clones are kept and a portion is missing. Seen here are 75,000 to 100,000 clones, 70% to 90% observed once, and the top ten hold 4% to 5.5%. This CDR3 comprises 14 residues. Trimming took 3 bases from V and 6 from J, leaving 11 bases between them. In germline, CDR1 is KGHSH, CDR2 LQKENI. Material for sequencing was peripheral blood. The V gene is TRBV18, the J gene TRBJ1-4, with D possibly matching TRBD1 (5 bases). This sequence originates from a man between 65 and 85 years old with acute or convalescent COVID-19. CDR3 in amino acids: CASSPSGRDEKLFF. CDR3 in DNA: TGTGCCAGCTCACCGTCAGGGCGTGATGAAAAACTGTTTTTT.